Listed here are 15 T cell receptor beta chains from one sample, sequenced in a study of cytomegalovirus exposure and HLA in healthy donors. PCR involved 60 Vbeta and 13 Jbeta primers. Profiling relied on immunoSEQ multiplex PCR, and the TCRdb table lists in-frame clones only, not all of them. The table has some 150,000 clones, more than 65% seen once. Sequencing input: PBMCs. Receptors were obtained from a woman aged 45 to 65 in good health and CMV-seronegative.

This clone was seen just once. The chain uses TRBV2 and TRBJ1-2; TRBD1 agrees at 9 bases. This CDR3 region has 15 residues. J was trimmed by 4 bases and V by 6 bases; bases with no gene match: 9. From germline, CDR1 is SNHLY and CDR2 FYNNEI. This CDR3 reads CASRDRGGFGYGYTF. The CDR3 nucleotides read TGTGCCAGCAGGGACAGGGGTGGTTTCGGCTATGGCTACACCTTC. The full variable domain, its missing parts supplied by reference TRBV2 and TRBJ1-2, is EPEVTQTPSHQVTQMGQEVILRCVPISNHLYFYWYRQILGQKVEFLVSFYNNEISEKSEIFDDQFSVERPDGSNFTLKIRSTKLEDSAMYFCASRDRGGFGYGYTFGSGTRLTVV.

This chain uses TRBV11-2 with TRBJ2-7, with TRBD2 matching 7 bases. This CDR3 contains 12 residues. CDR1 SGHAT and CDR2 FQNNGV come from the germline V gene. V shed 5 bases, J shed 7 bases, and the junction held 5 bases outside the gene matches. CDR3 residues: CASSGLAEEQYF. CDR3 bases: TGTGCCAGCAGCGGGCTAGCGGAGGAGCAGTACTTC.

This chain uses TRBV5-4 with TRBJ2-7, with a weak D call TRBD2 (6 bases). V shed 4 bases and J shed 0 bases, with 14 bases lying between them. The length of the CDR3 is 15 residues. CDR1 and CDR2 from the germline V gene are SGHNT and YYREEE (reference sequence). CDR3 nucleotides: TGTGCCAGCAGCACGGGGGTCCTGAGCTCCTACGAGCAGTACTTC. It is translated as CASSTGVLSSYEQYF. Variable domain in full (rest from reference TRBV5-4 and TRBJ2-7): ETGVTQSPTHLIKTRGQQVTLRCSSQSGHNTVSWYQQALGQGPQFIFQYYREEENGRGNFPPRFSGLQFPNYSSELNVNALELDDSALYLCASSTGVLSSYEQYFGPGTRLTVT.

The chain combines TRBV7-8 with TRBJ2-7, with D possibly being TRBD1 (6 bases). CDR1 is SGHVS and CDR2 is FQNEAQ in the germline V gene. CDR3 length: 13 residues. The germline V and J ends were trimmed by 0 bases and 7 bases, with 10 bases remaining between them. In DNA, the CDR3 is TGTGCCAGCAGCTTAGCCCAGGGGTATGAGCAGTACTTC. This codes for CASSLAQGYEQYF.

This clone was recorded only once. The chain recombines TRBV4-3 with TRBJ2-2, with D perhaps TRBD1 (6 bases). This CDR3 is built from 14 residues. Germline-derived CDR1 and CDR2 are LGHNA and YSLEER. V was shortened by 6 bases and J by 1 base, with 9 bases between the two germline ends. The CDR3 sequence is CASRLDRNTGELFF. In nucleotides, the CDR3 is TGCGCCAGCAGACTGGACAGGAACACCGGGGAGCTGTTTTTT.

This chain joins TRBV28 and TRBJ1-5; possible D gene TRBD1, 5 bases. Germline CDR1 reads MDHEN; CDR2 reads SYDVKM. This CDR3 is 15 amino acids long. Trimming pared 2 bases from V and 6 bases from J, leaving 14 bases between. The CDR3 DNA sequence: TGTGCCAGCAGTTTAAGGCTCGGGGGGACTCAGCCCCAGCATTTT. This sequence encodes CASSLRLGGTQPQHF.

The CDR3 sequence: CASSFVNQPQHF. The CDR3 nucleotides are TGTGCCAGCAGTTTCGTGAATCAGCCCCAGCATTTT. The chain couples TRBV28 to TRBJ1-5; D gene unclear. Germline lookup yields CDR1 MDHEN and CDR2 SYDVKM. The CDR3 length is 12 residues. Trimming took off 3 bases at V and 4 bases at J, with 4 bases between the two ends.

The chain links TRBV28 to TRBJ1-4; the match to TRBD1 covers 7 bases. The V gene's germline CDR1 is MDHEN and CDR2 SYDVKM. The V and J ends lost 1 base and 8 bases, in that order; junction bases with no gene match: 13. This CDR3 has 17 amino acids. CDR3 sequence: CASSLFMGTDPREKLFF. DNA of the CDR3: TGTGCCAGCAGTTTATTTATGGGGACAGATCCTAGAGAAAAACTGTTTTTT.

The CDR3 reads CASSLTGGGMNTEAFF. CDR3 in DNA: TGTGCCAGCAGCCTTACCGGGGGTGGTATGAACACTGAAGCTTTCTTT. This sequence joins TRBV7-3 and TRBJ1-1, with D perhaps TRBD1 (5 bases). There are 16 residues in the CDR3. With 5 bases removed from V and 0 bases from J, the gap between germline ends came to 16 bases. Germline CDR1 SGHTA, CDR2 FQGTGA. Combining the CDR3 with reference TRBV7-3 and TRBJ1-1 gives the whole variable domain GAGVSQTPSNKVTEKGKYVELRCDPISGHTALYWYRQSLGQGPEFLIYFQGTGAADDSGLPNDRFFAVRPEGSVSTLKIQRTERGDSAVYLCASSLTGGGMNTEAFFGQGTRLTVV.

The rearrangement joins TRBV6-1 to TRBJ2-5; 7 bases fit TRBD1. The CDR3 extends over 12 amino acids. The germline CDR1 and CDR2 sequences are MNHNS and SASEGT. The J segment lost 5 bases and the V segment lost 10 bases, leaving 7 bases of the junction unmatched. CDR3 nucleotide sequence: TGTGCCAACGGGGACAGTGGCGAGACCCAGTACTTC. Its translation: CANGDSGETQYF.

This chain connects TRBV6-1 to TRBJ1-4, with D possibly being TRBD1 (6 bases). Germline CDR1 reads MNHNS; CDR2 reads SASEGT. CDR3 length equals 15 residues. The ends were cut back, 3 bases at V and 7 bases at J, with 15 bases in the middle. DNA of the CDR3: TGTGCCAGCAGTGAGACCGGGACATCGATTGAAAAACTGTTTTTT. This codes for CASSETGTSIEKLFF.

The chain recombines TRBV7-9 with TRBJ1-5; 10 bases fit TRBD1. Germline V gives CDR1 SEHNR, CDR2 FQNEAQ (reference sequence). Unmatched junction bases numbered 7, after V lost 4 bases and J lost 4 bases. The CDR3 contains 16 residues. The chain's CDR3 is CASSSPGQGLNQPQHF. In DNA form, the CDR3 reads TGTGCCAGCAGCTCTCCGGGACAGGGGTTGAATCAGCCCCAGCATTTT.

CDR3 bases: TGTGCCAGCAGCAAAGACAAGTCTGGCTACACCTTC. Translated, it gives CASSKDKSGYTF. The chain carries TRBV21-1 and TRBJ1-2; the table's D gene call, TRBD1, was not cross checked with the DNA. TRBV21-1 has pseudogene status. The CDR3 consists of 12 residues.

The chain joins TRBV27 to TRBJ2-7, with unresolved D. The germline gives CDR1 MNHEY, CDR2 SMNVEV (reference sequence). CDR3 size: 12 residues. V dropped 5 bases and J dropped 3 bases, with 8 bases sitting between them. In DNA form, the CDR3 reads TGTGCCAGCAGTCCCTCCTACTACGAGCAGTACTTC. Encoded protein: CASSPSYYEQYF.

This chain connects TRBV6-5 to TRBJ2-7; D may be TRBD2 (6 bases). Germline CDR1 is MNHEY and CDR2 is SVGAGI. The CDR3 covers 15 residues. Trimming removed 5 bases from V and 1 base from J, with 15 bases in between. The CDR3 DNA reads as TGTGCCAGCAGTCCTGACGGGAGAGGGTCCTACGAGCAGTACTTC. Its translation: CASSPDGRGSYEQYF.